The 11 T cell receptor beta chains below all came from one sample that was sequenced in a study of OX40 agonist ivuxolimab in advanced cancers. Method: immunoSEQ multiplex PCR; TCRdb's copy keeps in-frame clones and lacks some. The sample consists of under 85,000 clones, 88% of them appearing once. Sequences were derived from CD4+ or CD8+ T cells sorted from blood, sampled in a trial of the OX40 agonist ivuxolimab. These receptors were taken from an adult with an advanced solid tumor such as melanoma, head and neck, liver or kidney cancer.

J is TRBJ2-6 and V is TRBV5-3; 7 nucleotides match TRBD1. TRBV5-3 is marked as an open reading frame, function uncertain. The CDR3 is 17 residues long. V was pared by 4 bases and J by 11 bases, with 18 bases of the junction left unmatched. Here the CDR3 reads CARSQNVQTGAWDVLTF. As DNA, the CDR3 is TGTGCCAGAAGCCAAAATGTCCAAACAGGGGCGTGGGACGTCCTGACTTTC.

The rearrangement links TRBV6-5 to TRBJ2-7; 9 bases align to TRBD1. The germline CDR1 and CDR2 sequences are MNHEY and SVGAGI. The CDR3 runs to 15 residues. V was pared by 0 bases and J by 4 bases, with 4 bases of the junction left unmatched. Here the CDR3 DNA reads TGTGCCAGCAGTTACTCTGAACAGGGGGCATACGAGCAGTACTTC. Translation: CASSYSEQGAYEQYF.

This clone was recorded once. This sequence joins TRBV5-7 and TRBJ2-7; 11 bases match TRBD1. TRBV5-7 is labeled an ORF, and its function is uncertain. The CDR3 is 17 amino acids. The J segment lost 4 bases and the V segment lost 3 bases, leaving 12 bases of the junction unmatched. The CDR3 DNA follows: TGTGCCAGCAGCTCGATCCGGGACAGGGGGTCTATATACGAGCAGTACTTC. Translation: CASSSIRDRGSIYEQYF.

The rearrangement links TRBV7-9 to TRBJ2-5, with D possibly matching TRBD2 (6 bases). The CDR3 has 13 amino acids. CDR1 and CDR2 (germline): SEHNR, FQNEAQ (reference sequence). Trimming removed 1 base at V and 5 bases at J, with 8 bases between. The CDR3 spells CASSLDRGETQYF. The CDR3 nucleotides are TGTGCCAGCAGCTTAGATCGGGGGGAGACCCAGTACTTC.

In the case of this clone: At one end, the junction sequence differs from germline, possibly due to a read error. The rearrangement joins TRBV28 to TRBJ2-1; 7 bases align to TRBD1. The length of the CDR3 is 14 residues. The germline V gene has CDR1 MDHEN and CDR2 SYDVKM. Written as DNA, the CDR3 is TGTGCCAGCAGTTCCTTCCGGGACAGCAATGAGCGGTTCTTC. It is translated as CASSSFRDSNERFF.

This clone was recorded once. This chain connects TRBV5-1 to TRBJ1-4, with TRBD1 identical over 8 bases. V trimming: 7 bases; J trimming: 0 bases; junction bases outside the gene matches: 11. Germline CDR1 SGHRS, CDR2 YFSETQ. The CDR3 extends over 17 amino acids. CDR3 DNA sequence: TGCGCCAGCGCTCAGGGGGCGACGCTTGCAACTAATGAAAAACTGTTTTTT. Translated, it gives CASAQGATLATNEKLFF.

Note on this clone: Other DNA sequences in this specimen translate into the identical CDR3. This chain joins TRBV7-9 and TRBJ2-5; TRBD2 aligns across 7 bases. Looked up from germline, CDR1 is SEHNR and CDR2 is FQNEAQ (reference sequence). There are 13 residues in the CDR3. V lost 2 bases and J lost 4; bases outside the gene matches: 1. CDR3 loop: CASSLSGGETQYF. The CDR3 DNA is TGTGCCAGCAGCTTATCGGGGGGAGAGACCCAGTACTTC. The full variable domain, its missing parts supplied by reference TRBV7-9 and TRBJ2-5, is DTGVSQNPRHKITKRGQNVTFRCDPISEHNRLYWYRQTLGQGPEFLTYFQNEAQLEKSRLLSDRFSAERPKGSFSTLEIQRTEQGDSAMYLCASSLSGGETQYFGPGTRLLVL.

The chain carries TRBV5-1 and TRBJ2-2; 9 nucleotides line up with TRBD2. V lost 3 bases and J lost 1; bases outside the gene matches: 4. Per the germline V gene, CDR1 is SGHRS and CDR2 is YFSETQ. This CDR3 contains 16 residues. CDR3 sequence (DNA): TGCGCCAGCAGCTACTTAGCGGGGGAGAACACCGGGGAGCTGTTTTTT. It encodes CASSYLAGENTGELFF.

This clone has a single count. The chain links TRBV5-4 to TRBJ2-5, with D possibly TRBD2 on 5 matching bases. The germline V gene encodes CDR1 SGHNT and CDR2 YYREEE (reference sequence). The CDR3 runs 13 residues. Trimming stripped 2 bases from V and 5 bases from J, with 10 bases between. The CDR3 region has the DNA TGTGCCAGCAGCTTACTAGGCGTCGAGACCCAGTACTTC. It yields the protein CASSLLGVETQYF.

The chain carries TRBV19 and TRBJ1-5; D remains ambiguous. Germline V CDR1 and CDR2: LNHDA, SQIVND (reference sequence). CDR3 length equals 14 residues. Trimming took off 7 bases at V and 0 bases at J, with 10 bases between the two ends. Here the CDR3 reads CASNLQNSNQPQHF. The CDR3 nucleotides read TGTGCCAGTAACTTACAAAATAGCAATCAGCCCCAGCATTTT.

This clone was observed a handful of times. The chain carries TRBV10-3 and TRBJ2-1, with a possible D match to TRBD2 (6 bases). Germline assignment: CDR1 ENHRY and CDR2 SYGVKD. V shed 3 bases and J shed 6 bases, with 12 bases lying between them. This CDR3 has 14 amino acids. The CDR3 bases are TGTGCCATCAGTGACGGCGGGAAGGGCAATGAGCAGTTCTTC. Its protein is CAISDGGKGNEQFF.